The 9 T cell receptor beta chains reported below all come from one sample, sequenced in a study of T cell responses to AZD1222 COVID-19 vaccine. The data were produced by immunoSEQ multiplex PCR, yet TCRdb's version contains in-frame clones alone and is incomplete. The sample yields 100,000 to 150,000 clones, about nine tenths seen once. The starting material was peripheral blood, obtained on day 0 of AZD1222 vaccination. The origin of the receptors is an adult in good health.

The genes are TRBV28 and TRBJ2-1, with TRBD2 matching 8 bases. V shed 6 bases and J 4 bases; nucleotides not matched to a gene: 8. Germline V gene sequence: CDR1 MDHEN, CDR2 SYDVKM. There are 15 residues in the CDR3. CDR3 sequence: CASSIGGGQYNEQFF. The CDR3 DNA reads as TGTGCCAGCAGCATCGGGGGGGGGCAATACAATGAGCAGTTCTTC.

The V gene is TRBV28, the J gene TRBJ2-7, with D uncertain. Germline lookup yields CDR1 MDHEN and CDR2 SYDVKM. Trimming cost V 3 bases and J 2 bases, with 11 bases left between them. The CDR3 totals 14 residues. The CDR3 DNA reads as TGTGCCAGCAGTTTGATAGGGAAGGCCTACGAGCAGTACTTC. Translated, it gives CASSLIGKAYEQYF.

V is TRBV6-5 and J is TRBJ1-3; 8 bases line up with TRBD1. Germline V CDR1 and CDR2: MNHEY, SVGAGI. The CDR3 consists of 15 residues. V shed 6 bases and J 0 bases; nucleotides not matched to a gene: 4. CDR3 residues: CASRGQGVSGNTIYF. In DNA, the CDR3 is TGTGCCAGCAGAGGACAGGGCGTCTCTGGAAACACCATATATTTT.

CDR3 amino acids: CATSSSNQPQHF. CDR3 DNA sequence: TGTGCCACCAGCAGTAGCAATCAGCCCCAGCATTTT. V and J are TRBV24-1 and TRBJ1-5; D gene uncertain. The CDR3 has 12 amino acids. The V end was cut by 7 bases, the J end by 0 bases, with 3 bases between. Germline V gene data show CDR1 as KGHDR and CDR2 as SFDVKD.

This sequence joins TRBV7-8 and TRBJ2-5, with D tentatively TRBD2 (5 bases). Trimming removed 5 bases at V and 3 bases at J, with 10 bases between. CDR1 and CDR2 (germline): SGHVS, FQNEAQ. The CDR3 consists of 13 residues. DNA for the CDR3: TGTGCCAGCAGCCGAGCGGTAAAAGAGACCCAGTACTTC. Its translation: CASSRAVKETQYF.

This rearrangement joins TRBV5-1 to TRBJ2-5; D not certain. This CDR3 has 13 residues. Germline CDR1 reads SGHRS; CDR2 reads YFSETQ. The V gene lost 4 bases and the J gene lost 5 bases, with 12 bases spanning the gap. CDR3 in amino acids: CASSEDRAETQYF. In nucleotides, the CDR3 is TGCGCCAGCAGCGAGGACCGGGCGGAGACCCAGTACTTC.

The chain has TRBV14 and TRBJ2-2; D remains unclear. Germline V lookup: CDR1 SGHDN, CDR2 FVKESK. This CDR3 contains 12 residues. The germline V and J ends were trimmed by 7 bases and 8 bases, with 11 bases remaining between them. DNA of the CDR3: TGTGCCAGCACCAAACAGAGAGGGGAGCTGTTTTTT. Translation: CASTKQRGELFF. The variable domain in full, completed from reference TRBV14 and TRBJ2-2, reads EAGVTQFPSHSVIEKGQTVTLRCDPISGHDNLYWYRRVMGKEIKFLLHFVKESKQDESGMPNNRFLAERTGGTYSTLKVQPAELEDSGVYFCASTKQRGELFFGEGSRLTVL.

The chain carries TRBV6-2 or TRBV6-3 and TRBJ2-7, with a weak D call TRBD2 (5 bases). V was shortened by 2 bases and J by 1 base, with 9 bases between the two germline ends. CDR3 length equals 14 residues. From germline, CDR1 is MNHEY and CDR2 SVGEGT. The CDR3 is CASSYLEDSYEQYF. In nucleotides, the CDR3 is TGTGCCAGCAGTTACCTGGAGGATTCCTACGAGCAGTACTTC.

The chain links TRBV20-1 to TRBJ2-1; no firm D call. Germline values: CDR1 DFQATT, CDR2 SNEGSKA (reference sequence). The CDR3 is made up of 11 amino acids. Trimming pared 4 bases from V and 5 bases from J, leaving 6 bases between. This chain's CDR3 is CSAMGNNEQFF. In DNA, the CDR3 is TGCAGTGCTATGGGGAACAATGAGCAGTTCTTC.